The rows below give T cell receptor beta chains drawn from one sample of a study of blood T cell repertoires in COVID-19. The protocol was immunoSEQ multiplex PCR, while the TCRdb copy is restricted to in-frame clones and leaves out a portion. The table has more than 200,000 clones, around nine tenths seen once. Sequencing was done on a sample of peripheral blood. Receptor source: a woman aged 55-70 years with COVID-19, enrolled during active disease. Both conserved end residues are part of each CDR3. Fields, in order: D gene, J gene, clone size, V gene, CDR3 DNA, CDR3 protein. The D gene is left open where the match is weak. Some rows mark clone size as missing; the rest say once, few, many or name a class of expanded clone.

d_gene: TRBD1
j_gene: TRBJ1-6
abundance: NA
v_gene: TRBV18
CDR3nt: TGTGCCAGCTCACCCGAAGGACAGGGGGGTAATTCACCCCTCCACTTT
CDR3aa: CASSPEGQGGNSPLHF

d_gene: TRBD1
j_gene: TRBJ1-2
abundance: NA
v_gene: TRBV7-6
CDR3nt: TGTGCCAGCAGCTTAGACAGGGGTTATTCTGGCTACACCTTC
CDR3aa: CASSLDRGYSGYTF

d_gene: TRBD1
j_gene: TRBJ2-5
abundance: NA
v_gene: TRBV19
CDR3nt: TGTGCCAGTACCACGACAGGGGGGTACCAAGAGACCCAGTACTTC
CDR3aa: CASTTTGGYQETQYF

d_gene: NA
j_gene: TRBJ2-7
abundance: NA
v_gene: TRBV5-8
CDR3nt: TGTGCCAGCAGCTTCCGCCGCGCCGCGCAGTACTTC
CDR3aa: CASSFRRAAQYF

d_gene: TRBD1
j_gene: TRBJ2-7
abundance: NA
v_gene: TRBV18
CDR3nt: TGTGCCAGCTCACCACCGGGACAGGGATACGAGCAGTACTTC
CDR3aa: CASSPPGQGYEQYF

d_gene: NA
j_gene: TRBJ2-7
abundance: NA
v_gene: TRBV30
CDR3nt: TGTGCCTGGAGTGTACGACCGGGCAGGGCCTACGAGCAGTACTTC
CDR3aa: CAWSVRPGRAYEQYF

d_gene: TRBD2
j_gene: TRBJ2-1
abundance: once
v_gene: TRBV5-6
CDR3nt: TGTGCCAGCACCCTCGCCGGGACTAGCAATGAGCAGTTCTTC
CDR3aa: CASTLAGTSNEQFF

d_gene: TRBD1
j_gene: TRBJ1-1
abundance: NA
v_gene: TRBV7-2
CDR3nt: TGTGCCAGCAGCGCCGGGACAGCATACACTGAAGCTTTCTTT
CDR3aa: CASSAGTAYTEAFF

d_gene: TRBD2
j_gene: TRBJ2-7
abundance: NA
v_gene: TRBV6-2/TRBV6-3
CDR3nt: TGTGCCAGCAGTAAGCGGACTAGCGGGTCACACGAGCAGTACTTC
CDR3aa: CASSKRTSGSHEQYF

d_gene: TRBD1
j_gene: TRBJ1-2
abundance: NA
v_gene: TRBV7-2
CDR3nt: TGTGCCAGCAGCCTGGGACAGGGGGTAGGGGGCTACACCTTC
CDR3aa: CASSLGQGVGGYTF

d_gene: TRBD1
j_gene: TRBJ2-3
abundance: NA
v_gene: TRBV28
CDR3nt: TGTGCCAGCAGCCCCGACAGGGGGACAGATACGCAGTATTTT
CDR3aa: CASSPDRGTDTQYF